This T cell receptor beta chain derives from a study of early T cells in non-severe SARS-CoV-2 infection. The germline V gene has CDR1 SEHNR and CDR2 FQNEAQ (reference sequence). The length of the CDR3 is 14 residues. Between the trimmed V and J ends, which lost 5 bases and 7 bases, there was a span of 18 bases. TCRdb recomputed calls from the 5' RACE reads with MiXCR, one row per CDR3 protein. The sample records over 55,000 distinct CDR3 sequences, approximately 13% being singletons. This clonotype appeared many times. This chain joins TRBV7-9 and TRBJ2-7, with D possibly TRBD1 on 6 matching bases. The sequence derives from an adult who was a healthcare worker with PCR-confirmed SARS-CoV-2 infection or an uninfected control (not recorded which). The material sequenced was whole blood. The CDR3 DNA sequence: TGTGCCAGCAGCCCCGAACAGGGTCCCTGGGAGCAGTACTTC. Translated: CASSPEQGPWEQYF.